Below, 4 T cell receptor beta chains from the same sample are listed, as sequenced in a study of identifying expanded T cells in peripheral blood. Generated by immunoSEQ multiplex PCR, the TCRdb table keeps only in-frame clones and is missing some. The sample comprises roughly 130,000 clones, approximately 86% of which are singletons, and approximately 8.9% rests with the top ten. The sample consisted of blood. Receptors were obtained from a person aged 18 to 70 in good health.

The chain carries TRBV28 and TRBJ1-5; D gene ambiguous. The V gene lost 3 bases and the J gene lost 4 bases, with 4 bases spanning the gap. This CDR3 has 12 residues. The germline V gene has CDR1 MDHEN and CDR2 SYDVKM. The CDR3 sequence: CASSFGNQPQHF. CDR3 in DNA: TGTGCCAGCAGTTTTGGGAATCAGCCCCAGCATTTT.

The chain carries TRBV5-1 and TRBJ2-4; unclear D gene. CDR1 is SGHRS and CDR2 is YFSETQ in the germline V gene. Trimming removed 2 bases at V and 4 bases at J, with 16 bases between. This CDR3 has 16 amino acids. In nucleotides, the CDR3 is TGCGCCAGCAGCTTCGGGTCCCAACAGCTAAAAAACATTCAGTACTTC. Translating gives CASSFGSQQLKNIQYF.

The chain couples TRBV9 to TRBJ2-2; TRBD1 matches 7 bases. CDR1 is SGDLS, CDR2 YYNGEE, per germline. The CDR3 length is 12 residues. V was pared by 3 bases and J by 9 bases, with 2 bases of the junction left unmatched. CDR3 in DNA: TGTGCCAGCAGCGCACAGGGGTGGGAGCTGTTTTTT. It yields the protein CASSAQGWELFF.

In DNA form, the CDR3 reads TGTGCCAGCTCACCGCTGCAGGGACGCGATAATTCACCCCTCCACTTT. This codes for CASSPLQGRDNSPLHF. The rearrangement uses TRBV18 and TRBJ1-6, with D perhaps matching TRBD1 (5 bases). Deletions cut 3 bases from V and 5 bases from J, with 14 bases between. The CDR3 is made up of 16 amino acids. Looked up from germline, CDR1 is KGHSH and CDR2 is LQKENI.